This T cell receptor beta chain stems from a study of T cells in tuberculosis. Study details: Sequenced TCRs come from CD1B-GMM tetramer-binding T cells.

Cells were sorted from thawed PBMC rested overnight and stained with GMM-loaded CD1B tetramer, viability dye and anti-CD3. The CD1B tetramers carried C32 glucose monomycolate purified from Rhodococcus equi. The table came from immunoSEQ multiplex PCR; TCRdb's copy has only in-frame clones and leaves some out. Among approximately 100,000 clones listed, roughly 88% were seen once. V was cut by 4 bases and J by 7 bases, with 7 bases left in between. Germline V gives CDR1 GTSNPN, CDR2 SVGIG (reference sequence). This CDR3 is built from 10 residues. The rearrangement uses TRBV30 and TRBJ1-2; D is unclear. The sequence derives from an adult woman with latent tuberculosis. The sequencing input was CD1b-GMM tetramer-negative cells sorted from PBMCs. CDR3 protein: CAWKQTGYTF. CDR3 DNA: TGTGCCTGGAAGCAAACTGGCTACACCTTC.